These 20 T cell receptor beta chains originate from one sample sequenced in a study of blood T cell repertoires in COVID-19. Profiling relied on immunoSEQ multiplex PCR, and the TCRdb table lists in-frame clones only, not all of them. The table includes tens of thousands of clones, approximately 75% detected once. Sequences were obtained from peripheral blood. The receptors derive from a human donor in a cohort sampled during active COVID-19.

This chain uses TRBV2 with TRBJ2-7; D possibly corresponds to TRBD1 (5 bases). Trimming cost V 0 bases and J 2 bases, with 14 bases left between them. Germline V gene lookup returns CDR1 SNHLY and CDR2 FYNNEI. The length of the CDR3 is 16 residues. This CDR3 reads CASSEALQGEAYEQYF. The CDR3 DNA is TGTGCCAGCAGTGAAGCGCTTCAGGGCGAAGCCTACGAGCAGTACTTC.

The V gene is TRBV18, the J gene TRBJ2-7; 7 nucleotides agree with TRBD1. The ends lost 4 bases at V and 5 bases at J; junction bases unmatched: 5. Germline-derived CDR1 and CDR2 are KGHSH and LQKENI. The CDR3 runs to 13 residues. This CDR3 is CASSLDRENEQYF. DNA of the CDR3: TGTGCCAGCTCACTTGACAGGGAGAACGAGCAGTACTTC.

The CDR3 coding sequence is TGTGCCAGCAGCGAGAACCTCCGGGGTTCACCCCTCCACTTT. Amino acid sequence: CASSENLRGSPLHF. The chain employs TRBV9 and TRBJ1-6; D is ambiguous. V was pared by 3 bases and J by 9 bases, with 13 bases between. This CDR3 contains 14 residues. In germline, CDR1 is SGDLS, CDR2 YYNGEE.

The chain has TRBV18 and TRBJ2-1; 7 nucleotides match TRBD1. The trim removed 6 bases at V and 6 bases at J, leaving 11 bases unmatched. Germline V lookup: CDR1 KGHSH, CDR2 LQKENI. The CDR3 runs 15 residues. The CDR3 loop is CASSPSGAGGNEQFF. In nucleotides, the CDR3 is TGTGCCAGCTCTCCTTCTGGGGCAGGGGGCAATGAGCAGTTCTTC.

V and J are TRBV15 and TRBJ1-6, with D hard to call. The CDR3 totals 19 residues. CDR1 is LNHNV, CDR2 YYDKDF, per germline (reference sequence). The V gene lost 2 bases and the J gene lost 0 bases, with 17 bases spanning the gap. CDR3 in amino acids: CATSRRIVLTSSYNSPLHF. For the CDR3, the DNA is TGTGCCACCAGCAGACGTATCGTACTTACGAGCTCCTATAATTCACCCCTCCACTTT.

For the CDR3, the DNA is TGTGCCAGCAGTTTAAGCCTTCTGAGGGCCAACGTCCTGACTTTC. This codes for CASSLSLLRANVLTF. The J gene is TRBJ2-6, the V gene TRBV28; no reliable D call. Between the trimmed V and J ends, which lost 2 bases and 5 bases, there was a span of 10 bases. Germline CDR1 is MDHEN and CDR2 is SYDVKM. The CDR3 consists of 15 residues.

The DNA for the CDR3 is TGTGCCAGTAGTTTCCAACAGGGGTTCCAGCATTTT. Its translation: CASSFQQGFQHF. This sequence joins TRBV19 and TRBJ1-5; 7 bases line up with TRBD1. CDR1 and CDR2 (germline): LNHDA, SQIVND (reference sequence). The V gene end was trimmed by 5 bases and the J gene end by 12 bases; junction bases not matched to a gene: 7. CDR3 length: 12 residues.

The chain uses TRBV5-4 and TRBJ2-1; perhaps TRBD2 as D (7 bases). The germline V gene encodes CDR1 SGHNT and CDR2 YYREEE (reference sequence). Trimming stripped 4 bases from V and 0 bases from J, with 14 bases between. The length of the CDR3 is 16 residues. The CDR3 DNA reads TGTGCCAGCAGCCCGAGGGGGGGAAGCTCCTACAATGAGCAGTTCTTC. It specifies CASSPRGGSSYNEQFF.

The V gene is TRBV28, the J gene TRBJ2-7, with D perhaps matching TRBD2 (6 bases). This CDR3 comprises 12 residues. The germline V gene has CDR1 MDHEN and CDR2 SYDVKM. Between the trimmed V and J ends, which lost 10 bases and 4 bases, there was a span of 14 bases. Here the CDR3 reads CATRGPLYEQYF. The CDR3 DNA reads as TGTGCCACGCGGGGACCCCTGTACGAGCAGTACTTC.

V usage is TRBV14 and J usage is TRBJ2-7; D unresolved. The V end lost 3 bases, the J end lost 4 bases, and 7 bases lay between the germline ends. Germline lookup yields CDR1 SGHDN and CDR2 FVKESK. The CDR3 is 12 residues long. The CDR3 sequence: CASSHTEYEQYF. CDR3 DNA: TGTGCCAGCAGCCACACAGAGTACGAGCAGTACTTC.

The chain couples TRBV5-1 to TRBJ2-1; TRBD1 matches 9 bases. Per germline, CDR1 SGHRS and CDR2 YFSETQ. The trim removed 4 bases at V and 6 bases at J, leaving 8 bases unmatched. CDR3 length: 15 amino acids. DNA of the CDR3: TGCGCCAGCAGCCTTTCCGGGACAGGGCCCAATGAGCAGTTCTTC. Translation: CASSLSGTGPNEQFF.

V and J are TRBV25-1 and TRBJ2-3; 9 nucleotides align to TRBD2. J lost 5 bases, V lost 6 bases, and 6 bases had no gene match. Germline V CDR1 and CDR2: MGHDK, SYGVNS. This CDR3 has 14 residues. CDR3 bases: TGTGCCAGCAGACTAGCGGGCGGGGTAGATACGCAGTATTTT. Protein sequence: CASRLAGGVDTQYF.

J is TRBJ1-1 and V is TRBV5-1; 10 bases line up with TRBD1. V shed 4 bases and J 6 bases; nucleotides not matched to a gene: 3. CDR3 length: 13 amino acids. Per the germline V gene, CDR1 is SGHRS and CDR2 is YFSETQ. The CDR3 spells CASSVGTGAEAFF. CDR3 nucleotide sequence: TGCGCCAGCAGCGTCGGGACAGGGGCTGAAGCTTTCTTT.

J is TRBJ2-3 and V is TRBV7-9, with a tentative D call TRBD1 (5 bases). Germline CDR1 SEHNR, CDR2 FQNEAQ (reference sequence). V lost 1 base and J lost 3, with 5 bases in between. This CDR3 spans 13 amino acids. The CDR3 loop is CASSLGQTDTQYF. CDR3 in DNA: TGTGCCAGCAGCTTAGGACAGACAGATACGCAGTATTTT.

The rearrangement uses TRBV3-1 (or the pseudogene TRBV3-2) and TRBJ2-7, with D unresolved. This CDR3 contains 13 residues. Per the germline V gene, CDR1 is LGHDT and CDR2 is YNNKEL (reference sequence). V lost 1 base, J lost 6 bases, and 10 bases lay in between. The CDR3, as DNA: TGTGCCAGCAGCCAAGTCGCGGCTGGCGAGCAGTACTTC. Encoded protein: CASSQVAAGEQYF.

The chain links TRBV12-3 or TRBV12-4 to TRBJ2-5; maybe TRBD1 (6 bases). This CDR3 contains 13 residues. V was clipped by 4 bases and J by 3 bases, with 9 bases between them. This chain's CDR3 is CASSSGQKETQYF. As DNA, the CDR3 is TGTGCCAGCAGTTCCGGACAGAAAGAGACCCAGTACTTC.

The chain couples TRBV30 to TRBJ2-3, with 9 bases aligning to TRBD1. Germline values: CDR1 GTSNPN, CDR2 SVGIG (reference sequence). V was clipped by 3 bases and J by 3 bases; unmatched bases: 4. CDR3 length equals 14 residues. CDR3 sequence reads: CAWSEGQGTDTQYF. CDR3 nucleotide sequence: TGTGCCTGGAGCGAAGGACAGGGGACAGATACGCAGTATTTT.

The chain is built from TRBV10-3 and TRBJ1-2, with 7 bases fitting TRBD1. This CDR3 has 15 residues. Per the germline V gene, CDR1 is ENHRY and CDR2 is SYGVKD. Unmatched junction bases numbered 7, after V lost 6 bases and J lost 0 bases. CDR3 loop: CAIRNTGQPNYGYTF. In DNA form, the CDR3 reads TGTGCCATCAGGAATACGGGACAGCCTAACTATGGCTACACCTTC.

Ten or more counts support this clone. DNA of the CDR3: TGTGCCAGCAGTTTATCAGGGGTCGGGGCCAACGTCCTGACTTTC. Protein sequence: CASSLSGVGANVLTF. The chain has TRBV28 and TRBJ2-6; D possibly corresponds to TRBD1 (6 bases). V shed 1 base and J shed 4 bases, with 8 bases lying between them. The germline V gene encodes CDR1 MDHEN and CDR2 SYDVKM. The CDR3 length is 15 residues. The whole variable domain, filled in from reference TRBV28 and TRBJ2-6, reads DVKVTQSSRYLVKRTGEKVFLECVQDMDHENMFWYRQDPGLGLRLIYFSYDVKMKEKGDIPEGYSVSREKKERFSLILESASTNQTSMYLCASSLSGVGANVLTFGAGSRLTVL.

The DNA of the CDR3 is TGTGCCAGCAGCCAGAGACTTGAAAAACTGTTTTTT. Translating gives CASSQRLEKLFF. The chain combines TRBV7-9 with TRBJ1-4, with no clear D. Germline V gene sequence: CDR1 SEHNR, CDR2 FQNEAQ (reference sequence). The CDR3 is 12 amino acids. Trimming pared 5 bases from V and 7 bases from J, leaving 8 bases between.